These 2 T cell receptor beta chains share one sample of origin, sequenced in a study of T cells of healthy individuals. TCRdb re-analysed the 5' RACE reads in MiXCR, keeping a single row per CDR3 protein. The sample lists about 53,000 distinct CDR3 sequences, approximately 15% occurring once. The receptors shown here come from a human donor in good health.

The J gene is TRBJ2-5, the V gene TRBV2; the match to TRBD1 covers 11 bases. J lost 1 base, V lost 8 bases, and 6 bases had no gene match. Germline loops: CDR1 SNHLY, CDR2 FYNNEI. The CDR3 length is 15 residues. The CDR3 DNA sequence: TGTGCCAGCGGGACAGGGGGGCCCATCCAAGAGACCCAGTACTTC. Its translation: CASGTGGPIQETQYF. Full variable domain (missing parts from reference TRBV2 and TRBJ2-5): EPEVTQTPSHQVTQMGQEVILRCVPISNHLYFYWYRQILGQKVEFLVSFYNNEISEKSEIFDDQFSVERPDGSNFTLKIRSTKLEDSAMYFCASGTGGPIQETQYFGPGTRLLVL.

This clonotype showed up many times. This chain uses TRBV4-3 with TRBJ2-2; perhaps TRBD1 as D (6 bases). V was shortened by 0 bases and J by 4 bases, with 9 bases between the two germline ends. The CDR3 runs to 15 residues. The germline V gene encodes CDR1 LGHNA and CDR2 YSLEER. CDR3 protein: CASSQETGVTGELFF. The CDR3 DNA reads TGCGCCAGCAGCCAAGAGACAGGTGTCACCGGGGAGCTGTTTTTT.